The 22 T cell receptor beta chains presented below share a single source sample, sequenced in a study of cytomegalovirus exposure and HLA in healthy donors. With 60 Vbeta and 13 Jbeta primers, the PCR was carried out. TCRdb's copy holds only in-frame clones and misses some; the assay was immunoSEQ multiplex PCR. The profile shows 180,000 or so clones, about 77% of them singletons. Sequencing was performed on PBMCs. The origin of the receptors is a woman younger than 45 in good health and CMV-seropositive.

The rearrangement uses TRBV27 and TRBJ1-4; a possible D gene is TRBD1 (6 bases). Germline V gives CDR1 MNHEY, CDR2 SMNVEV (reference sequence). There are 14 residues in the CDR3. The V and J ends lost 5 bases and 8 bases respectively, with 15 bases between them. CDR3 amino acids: CASSPRQRGEKLFF. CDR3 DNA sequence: TGTGCCAGCAGTCCCCGACAGAGGGGGGAAAAACTGTTTTTT.

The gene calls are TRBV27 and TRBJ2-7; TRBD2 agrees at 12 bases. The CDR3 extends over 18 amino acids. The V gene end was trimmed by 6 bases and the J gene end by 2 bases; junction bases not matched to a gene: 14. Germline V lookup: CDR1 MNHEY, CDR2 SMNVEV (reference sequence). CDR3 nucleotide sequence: TGTGCCAGCAGAACCACCTCCGGGACTAGCGGGCCCACCTACGAGCAGTACTTC. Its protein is CASRTTSGTSGPTYEQYF.

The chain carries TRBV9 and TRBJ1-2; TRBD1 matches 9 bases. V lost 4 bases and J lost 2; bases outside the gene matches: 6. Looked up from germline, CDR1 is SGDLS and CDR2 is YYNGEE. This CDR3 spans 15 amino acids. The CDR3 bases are TGTGCCAGCAGCCCTACTGGGACAGGGAACTATGGCTACACCTTC. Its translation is CASSPTGTGNYGYTF.

Here the CDR3 reads CASSLVERRNQPQHF. The CDR3 region has the DNA TGTGCCAGCAGTTTGGTGGAGAGGCGCAATCAGCCCCAGCATTTT. The chain recombines TRBV28 with TRBJ1-5; D is unresolved. V dropped 3 bases and J dropped 2 bases, with 11 bases sitting between them. Germline V CDR1 and CDR2: MDHEN, SYDVKM. The CDR3 is 15 residues long.

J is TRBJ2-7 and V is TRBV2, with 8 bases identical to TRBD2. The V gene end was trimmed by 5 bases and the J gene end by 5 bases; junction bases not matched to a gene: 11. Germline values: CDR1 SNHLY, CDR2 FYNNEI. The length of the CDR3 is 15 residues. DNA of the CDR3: TGTGCCAGCAGTCCCTCCGGGGGGGCCTTCCACGAGCAGTACTTC. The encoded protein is CASSPSGGAFHEQYF.

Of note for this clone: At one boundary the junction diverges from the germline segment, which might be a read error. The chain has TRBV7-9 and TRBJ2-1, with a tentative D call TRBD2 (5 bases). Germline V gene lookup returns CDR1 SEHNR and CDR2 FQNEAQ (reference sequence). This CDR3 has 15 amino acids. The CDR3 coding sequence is TGTGCCAGCAGTTTAGGAGGATCCAGATCCGGTCGGCCGTTCTTC. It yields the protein CASSLGGSRSGRPFF.

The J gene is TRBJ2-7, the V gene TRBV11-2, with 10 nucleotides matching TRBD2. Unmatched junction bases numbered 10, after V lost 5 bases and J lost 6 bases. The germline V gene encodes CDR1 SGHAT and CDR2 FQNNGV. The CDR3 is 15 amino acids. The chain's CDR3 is CASSPRSGGAPEQYF. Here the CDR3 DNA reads TGTGCCAGCAGCCCACGGAGCGGGGGGGCCCCCGAGCAGTACTTC.

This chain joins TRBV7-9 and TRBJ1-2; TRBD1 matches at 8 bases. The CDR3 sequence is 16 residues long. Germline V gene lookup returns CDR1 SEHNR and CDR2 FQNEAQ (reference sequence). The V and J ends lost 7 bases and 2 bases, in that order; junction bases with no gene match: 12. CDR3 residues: CASIPGTGFSNYGYTF. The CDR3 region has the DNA TGTGCCAGCATACCCGGGACAGGCTTTTCCAACTATGGCTACACCTTC.

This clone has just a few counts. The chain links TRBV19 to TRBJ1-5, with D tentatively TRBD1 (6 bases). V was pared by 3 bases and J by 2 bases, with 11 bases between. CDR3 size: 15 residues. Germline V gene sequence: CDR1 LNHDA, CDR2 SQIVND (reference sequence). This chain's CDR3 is CASSIIRGGNQPQHF. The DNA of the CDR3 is TGTGCCAGTAGTATCATCAGGGGTGGCAATCAGCCCCAGCATTTT.

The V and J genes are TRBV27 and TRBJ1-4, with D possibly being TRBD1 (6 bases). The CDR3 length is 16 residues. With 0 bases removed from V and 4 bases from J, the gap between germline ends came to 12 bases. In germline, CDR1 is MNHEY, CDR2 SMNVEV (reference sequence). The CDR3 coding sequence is TGTGCCAGCAGTTTATCTACCGGGACAAGTAATGAAAAACTGTTTTTT. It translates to CASSLSTGTSNEKLFF.

The CDR3 spells CASSRAPDRLQETQYF. The CDR3 coding sequence is TGCGCCAGCAGCCGAGCCCCCGACAGATTACAAGAGACCCAGTACTTC. The V call is TRBV5-1, the J call TRBJ2-5, with D possibly TRBD1 on 5 matching bases. CDR3 length equals 16 residues. Trimming took off 4 bases at V and 2 bases at J, with 18 bases between the two ends. Per germline, CDR1 SGHRS and CDR2 YFSETQ.

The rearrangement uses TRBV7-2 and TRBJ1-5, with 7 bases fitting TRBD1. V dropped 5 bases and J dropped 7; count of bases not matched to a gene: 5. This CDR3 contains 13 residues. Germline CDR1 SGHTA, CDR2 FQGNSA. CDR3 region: CASSEQGQQPQHF. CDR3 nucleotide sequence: TGTGCCAGCAGCGAACAGGGGCAGCAGCCCCAGCATTTT.

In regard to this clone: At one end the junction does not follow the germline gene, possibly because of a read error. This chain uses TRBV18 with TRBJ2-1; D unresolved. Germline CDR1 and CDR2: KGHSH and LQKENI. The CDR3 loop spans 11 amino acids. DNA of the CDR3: TGTGCCAGCTCACCATACAGTGAGCAGTTCTTC. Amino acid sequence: CASSPYSEQFF.

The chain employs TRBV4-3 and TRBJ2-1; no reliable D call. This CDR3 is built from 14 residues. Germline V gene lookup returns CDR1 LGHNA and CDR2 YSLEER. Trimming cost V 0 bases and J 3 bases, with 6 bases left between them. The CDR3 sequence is CASSQDLFYNEQFF. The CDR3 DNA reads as TGCGCCAGCAGCCAAGATCTTTTCTACAATGAGCAGTTCTTC.

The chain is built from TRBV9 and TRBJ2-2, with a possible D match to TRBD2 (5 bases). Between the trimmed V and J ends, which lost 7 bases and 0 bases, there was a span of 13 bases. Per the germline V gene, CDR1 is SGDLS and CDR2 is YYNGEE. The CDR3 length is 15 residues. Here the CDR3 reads CASALEGANTGELFF. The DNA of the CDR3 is TGTGCCAGCGCGCTAGAGGGAGCGAACACCGGGGAGCTGTTTTTT.

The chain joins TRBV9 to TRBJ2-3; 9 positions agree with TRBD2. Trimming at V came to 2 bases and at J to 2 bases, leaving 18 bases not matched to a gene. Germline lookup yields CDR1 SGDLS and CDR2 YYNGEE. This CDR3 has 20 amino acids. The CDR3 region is CASSVGRAGGSPRATDTQYF. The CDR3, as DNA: TGTGCCAGCAGCGTGGGGCGAGCGGGGGGCTCCCCCCGGGCCACAGATACGCAGTATTTT.

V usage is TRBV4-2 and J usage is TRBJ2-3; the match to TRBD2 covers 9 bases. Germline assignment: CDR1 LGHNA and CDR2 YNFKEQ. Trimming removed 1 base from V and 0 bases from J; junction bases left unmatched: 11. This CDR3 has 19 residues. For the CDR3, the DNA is TGTGCCAGCAGCCAAGCGGCGGCTAGCGGGGTCCTTAGCACAGATACGCAGTATTTT. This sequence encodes CASSQAAASGVLSTDTQYF.

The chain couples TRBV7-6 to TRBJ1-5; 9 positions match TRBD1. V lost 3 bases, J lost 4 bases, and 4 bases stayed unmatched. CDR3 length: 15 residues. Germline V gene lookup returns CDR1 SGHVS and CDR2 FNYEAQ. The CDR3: CASSLTGGRNQPQHF. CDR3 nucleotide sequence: TGTGCCAGCAGCTTGACAGGGGGAAGGAATCAGCCCCAGCATTTT.

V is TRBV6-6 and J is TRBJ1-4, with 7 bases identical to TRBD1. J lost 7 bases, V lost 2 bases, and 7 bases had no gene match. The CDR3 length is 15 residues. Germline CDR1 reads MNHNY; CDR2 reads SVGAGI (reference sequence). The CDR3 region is CASSYTWDRFEKLFF. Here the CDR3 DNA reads TGTGCCAGCAGTTACACCTGGGACAGATTTGAAAAACTGTTTTTT.

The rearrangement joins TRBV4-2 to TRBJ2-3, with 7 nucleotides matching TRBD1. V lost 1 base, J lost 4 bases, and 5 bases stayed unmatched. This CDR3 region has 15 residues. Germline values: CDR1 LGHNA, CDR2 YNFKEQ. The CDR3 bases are TGTGCCAGCAGCCAAGGTAGAGGGGGCTCAGATACGCAGTATTTT. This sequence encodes CASSQGRGGSDTQYF.

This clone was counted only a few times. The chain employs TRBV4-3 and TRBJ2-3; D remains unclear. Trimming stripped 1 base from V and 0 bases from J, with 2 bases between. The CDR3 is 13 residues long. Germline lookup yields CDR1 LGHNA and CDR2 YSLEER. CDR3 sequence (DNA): TGCGCCAGCAGCCAAGCTAGCACAGATACGCAGTATTTT. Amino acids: CASSQASTDTQYF.

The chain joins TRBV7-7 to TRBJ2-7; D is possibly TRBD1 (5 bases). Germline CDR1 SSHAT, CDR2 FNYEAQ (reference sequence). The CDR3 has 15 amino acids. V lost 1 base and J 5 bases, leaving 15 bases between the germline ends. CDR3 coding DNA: TGTGCCAGCAGCTTAGGGAAGGCAGGGTTAGACGAGCAGTACTTC. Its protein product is CASSLGKAGLDEQYF.